Detailed here is one TCR beta chain. Its antigen remains unidentified. This sample was included in a study of cytomegalovirus exposure and HLA in healthy donors. Findings and caveats of the study: Segments of the TCR beta V type were, in most cases, productive about 87% or about 30% of the time in an earlier analysis. TRBV6-2, TRBV6-3 and some other V segments were excluded as indistinguishable. TCR beta chain V- and J-gene trimming was linked, in a later analysis, to a missense variant in DCLRE1C.

The J segment lost 13 bases and the V segment lost 2 bases, leaving 9 bases of the junction unmatched. CDR3 length equals 15 residues. The germline gives CDR1 KGHSH, CDR2 LQKENI. The PCR used 60 Vbeta and 13 Jbeta primers. Sequenced by immunoSEQ multiplex PCR; TCRdb stores in-frame clones only, minus some. The profile covers about 180,000 clones, with 75% to 80% appearing a single time and under 8% taken by the ten largest. Healthy individuals who donated bone marrow served as the donors. This rearrangement joins TRBV18 to TRBJ1-5, with 12 bases matching TRBD1. Sequenced: PBMCs. The receptor comes from a man aged 40-49 years in good health and CMV-seropositive. The CDR3 region is CASSPTGTGGPIQHF. The DNA for the CDR3 is TGTGCCAGCTCACCAACCGGGACAGGGGGCCCTATACAGCATTTT.